Listed below are T cell receptor beta chains from one sample, sequenced in a study of beta chain features in type 1 diabetes. Repertoires were generated with immunoSEQ multiplex PCR, while TCRdb's copy carries only in-frame clones and drops some. The sample carries roughly 730,000 clones, about an eighth recorded once. Sequenced sample: naive CD4+ T cells from blood. All receptors come from a man in his late teens or twenties with type 1 diabetes. CDR3s include the opening cysteine and the closing phenylalanine or tryptophan. The order of the fields is V gene, clone size, J gene, D gene, CDR3 DNA, CDR3 protein. The D gene is left open where the match is weak. For some rows the clone size is stated as once, few or many, or as a class when expanded; others skip it.

V: TRBV28; size: NA; J: TRBJ1-5; D: NA; DNA: TGTGCCAGCAGGGGTTATGGCACAGGCGGCAATCAGCCCCAGCATTTT; CDR3: CASRGYGTGGNQPQHF
V: TRBV10-3; size: few; J: TRBJ1-2; D: TRBD1; DNA: TGTGCCACACAGGGGGGAACGGCTAACTATGGCTACACCTTC; CDR3: CATQGGTANYGYTF
V: TRBV6-5; size: once; J: TRBJ2-5; D: NA; DNA: TGTGCCAGCAGCCACAGTAAGCCCGCCTGGGAGACCCAGTACTTC; CDR3: CASSHSKPAWETQYF
V: TRBV30; size: few; J: TRBJ2-2; D: TRBD1; DNA: TGTGCCTGGAGGAGATCAAAGACAGGGTCGAACACCGGGGAGCTGTTTTTT; CDR3: CAWRRSKTGSNTGELFF
V: TRBV2; size: few; J: TRBJ2-3; D: NA; DNA: TGTGCCAGCACCGAATTAGGGGTTGGCGGAGGGGGGACAGATACGCAGTATTTT; CDR3: CASTELGVGGGGTDTQYF
V: TRBV19; size: NA; J: TRBJ2-7; D: TRBD1; DNA: TGTGCCAGTAGTACAAGGACAGGTCCGACCTACGAGCAGTACTTC; CDR3: CASSTRTGPTYEQYF
V: TRBV28; size: few; J: TRBJ1-2; D: NA; DNA: TGTGCCATCGAAAGCGGGCAGGGAGGAATTGGCTACACCTTC; CDR3: CAIESGQGGIGYTF
V: TRBV25-1; size: few; J: TRBJ1-4; D: NA; DNA: TGTGCCAGCAGTGAATACGGGGCTTTCAATGAAAAACTGTTTTTT; CDR3: CASSEYGAFNEKLFF
V: TRBV11-2; size: NA; J: TRBJ2-5; D: TRBD2; DNA: TGTGCCAGCAGCTTAGGTCTTTTGGCGGGGGGACTACAAGAGACCCAGTACTTC; CDR3: CASSLGLLAGGLQETQYF
V: TRBV28; size: NA; J: TRBJ1-2; D: NA; DNA: TGTGCCAGCAGTTCTCAGGGAGCAAACTATGGCTACACCTTC; CDR3: CASSSQGANYGYTF
V: TRBV6-1; size: NA; J: TRBJ2-5; D: NA; DNA: TGTGCCAGCAGTGAACCGAATACGGAGACCCAGTACTTC; CDR3: CASSEPNTETQYF
V: TRBV7-9; size: NA; J: TRBJ1-5; D: TRBD1; DNA: TGTGCCAGCAGCTCGGGACAGGGGTATCAGCCCCAGCATTTT; CDR3: CASSSGQGYQPQHF
V: TRBV28; size: few; J: TRBJ1-4; D: NA; DNA: TGTGCCAGCAGTTCCCCGGGACAATCGAAGAATGAAAAACTGTTTTTT; CDR3: CASSSPGQSKNEKLFF
V: TRBV30; size: NA; J: TRBJ1-1; D: NA; DNA: TGTGCCTGGAGGGGGGCAGGTGAAGCTTTCTTT; CDR3: CAWRGAGEAFF
V: TRBV30; size: NA; J: TRBJ2-2; D: NA; DNA: TGTGCCTGGAGTCGCCCGGCCACCGGGGAGCTGTTTTTT; CDR3: CAWSRPATGELFF
V: TRBV5-1; size: NA; J: TRBJ1-2; D: NA; DNA: TGCGCCAGCAGCTTCCAGGGGCCTGGCTACACCTTC; CDR3: CASSFQGPGYTF
V: TRBV6-5; size: NA; J: TRBJ2-7; D: NA; DNA: TGTGCCAGCAGTTACGACAATGGGCAGTACTTC; CDR3: CASSYDNGQYF
V: TRBV7-2; size: few; J: TRBJ1-5; D: NA; DNA: TGTGCCAGCAGCCCCGGGACTATTGGCAATCAGCCCCAGCATTTT; CDR3: CASSPGTIGNQPQHF
V: TRBV29-1; size: few; J: TRBJ2-5; D: NA; DNA: TGCAGCGTTCGAGGGGCAGGTACTAAGGGGACCCAGTACTTC; CDR3: CSVRGAGTKGTQYF
V: TRBV30; size: NA; J: TRBJ2-2; D: NA; DNA: TGTGCCCGGGGGCAGACTAACACCGGGGAGCTGTTTTTT; CDR3: CARGQTNTGELFF
V: TRBV4-1; size: few; J: TRBJ1-3; D: TRBD1; DNA: TGCGCCAGCAGCCAAGATAACAGGGGCCCCTACTCTGGAAACACCATATATTTT; CDR3: CASSQDNRGPYSGNTIYF
V: TRBV6-5; size: NA; J: TRBJ1-3; D: TRBD1; DNA: TGTGCCAGCAGGACAGGGCTCTCTGGAAACACCATATATTTT; CDR3: CASRTGLSGNTIYF
V: TRBV27; size: NA; J: TRBJ2-6; D: NA; DNA: TGTGCCAGCAGTTTAAGGCAGAATCCCTCTGGGGCCAACGTCCTGACTTTC; CDR3: CASSLRQNPSGANVLTF
V: TRBV9; size: NA; J: TRBJ2-5; D: NA; DNA: TGTGCCAGCAGCGTAGAGGACAGCTCCCAAGAGACCCAGTACTTC; CDR3: CASSVEDSSQETQYF
V: TRBV25-1; size: few; J: TRBJ1-1; D: NA; DNA: TGTGCCAGCAGTGGGAACACTGAAGCTTTCTTT; CDR3: CASSGNTEAFF
V: TRBV25-1; size: few; J: TRBJ2-3; D: NA; DNA: TGTGCCAGCAGTGAATTAGGTGGGGGGGGCCTAAAGGCAGATACGCAGTATTTT; CDR3: CASSELGGGGLKADTQYF
V: TRBV7-9; size: NA; J: TRBJ1-1; D: NA; DNA: TGTGCCAGCAGCCTTCAGGGACCAAGCACTGAAGCTTTCTTT; CDR3: CASSLQGPSTEAFF
V: TRBV7-9; size: few; J: TRBJ1-4; D: TRBD1; DNA: TGTGCCAGCAGCTTACGTGACAGGGGCGATGAAAAACTGTTTTTT; CDR3: CASSLRDRGDEKLFF
V: TRBV5-4; size: NA; J: TRBJ2-5; D: TRBD2; DNA: TGTGCCAGCAGCATACGACTAGCCGAGGGTGAGACCCAGTACTTC; CDR3: CASSIRLAEGETQYF
V: TRBV9; size: NA; J: TRBJ1-2; D: NA; DNA: TGTGCCAGCAGTCCTGGCGGAGTATTTAACTATGGCTACACCTTC; CDR3: CASSPGGVFNYGYTF
V: TRBV30; size: NA; J: TRBJ2-7; D: NA; DNA: TGTGCCTGGAGAGGGGCTAGCTCCTACGAGCAGTACTTC; CDR3: CAWRGASSYEQYF
V: TRBV7-9; size: few; J: TRBJ1-5; D: NA; DNA: TGTGCCAGCAGCTATGGAACTTCAGCCCAGCATTTT; CDR3: CASSYGTSAQHF
V: TRBV21-1; size: NA; J: TRBJ1-5; D: NA; DNA: TGTGCCTTCCCCAGGGGAAGGCATCAGCCCCAGCATTTT; CDR3: CAFPRGRHQPQHF
V: TRBV10-1; size: NA; J: TRBJ2-2; D: TRBD1; DNA: TGCGCCAGCAGTGAGCAGGGGGCCGGGGAGCTGTTTTTT; CDR3: CASSEQGAGELFF
V: TRBV9; size: NA; J: TRBJ2-7; D: NA; DNA: TGTGCCAGCAGCGCGACAGCTCACTCCTACGAGCAGTACTTC; CDR3: CASSATAHSYEQYF
V: TRBV2; size: few; J: TRBJ1-2; D: TRBD1; DNA: TGTGCCAGCAGTCAAGGACAGGGTGAGGGCTACACCTTC; CDR3: CASSQGQGEGYTF
V: TRBV6-5; size: few; J: TRBJ1-1; D: NA; DNA: TGTGCCAGCAGTACCAGGACAGCCGATGAAGCTTTCTTT; CDR3: CASSTRTADEAFF
V: TRBV7-6; size: NA; J: TRBJ1-5; D: NA; DNA: TGTGCCAGCAGCCCGAACCGGACGGCATTTAGCAATCAGCCCCAGCATTTT; CDR3: CASSPNRTAFSNQPQHF
V: TRBV6-5; size: few; J: TRBJ2-3; D: TRBD1; DNA: TGTGCCAGCAGCCCCCGACAGGGGGTAACAGATACGCAGTATTTT; CDR3: CASSPRQGVTDTQYF
V: TRBV29-1; size: NA; J: TRBJ1-1; D: NA; DNA: TGCAGCGTTGCCCTTTTTCAGAACACTGAAGCTTTCTTT; CDR3: CSVALFQNTEAFF
V: TRBV5-1; size: NA; J: TRBJ1-5; D: NA; DNA: TGCGCCAGCAGCTTGGGGGACGGCAGGCGGCCCCAGCATTTT; CDR3: CASSLGDGRRPQHF
V: TRBV18; size: few; J: TRBJ2-5; D: NA; DNA: TGTGCCAGCTCACCGACATCAGGGGAGACCCAGTACTTC; CDR3: CASSPTSGETQYF
V: TRBV9; size: few; J: TRBJ2-2; D: TRBD1; DNA: TGTGCCAGCAGCCCCTTTAATTCGGGACAGGGGAACACCGGGGAGCTGTTTTTT; CDR3: CASSPFNSGQGNTGELFF
V: TRBV27; size: NA; J: TRBJ1-6; D: NA; DNA: TGTGCCAGCAGTTTATCGGAGACAGGCCTCTATAATTCACCCCTCCACTTT; CDR3: CASSLSETGLYNSPLHF
V: TRBV5-1; size: few; J: TRBJ1-1; D: NA; DNA: TGCGCCAGCAGCCCCGATACAGAAGTTAACACTGAAGCTTTCTTT; CDR3: CASSPDTEVNTEAFF
V: TRBV11-2; size: few; J: TRBJ2-5; D: NA; DNA: TGTGCCAGCAGCCAACAGGAAGAGACCCAGTACTTC; CDR3: CASSQQEETQYF
V: TRBV5-4; size: NA; J: TRBJ1-5; D: NA; DNA: TGTGCCAGCAGCTTGGAGGGGGGTCGTCAGCCCCAGCATTTT; CDR3: CASSLEGGRQPQHF
V: TRBV30; size: NA; J: TRBJ1-1; D: NA; DNA: TGTGCCTGGAGTGTCGAGAGTAACACTGAAGCTTTCTTT; CDR3: CAWSVESNTEAFF
V: TRBV5-4; size: few; J: TRBJ2-3; D: NA; DNA: TGTGCCAGGGCGGTAGGACCCGACACAGATACGCAGTATTTT; CDR3: CARAVGPDTDTQYF
V: TRBV6-5; size: NA; J: TRBJ2-5; D: TRBD2; DNA: TGTGCCAGCAGTTACGCAACTAGCGGCAAAGAGACCCAGTACTTC; CDR3: CASSYATSGKETQYF
V: TRBV5-1; size: NA; J: TRBJ2-3; D: TRBD1; DNA: TGCGCCAGCAGCACGCAGGGGGTCAGCACAGATACGCAGTATTTT; CDR3: CASSTQGVSTDTQYF
V: TRBV9; size: few; J: TRBJ2-3; D: TRBD2; DNA: TGTGCCAGCAGCCTCCGGGGCAGCGGGGGGGCCAGAAGCACAGATACGCAGTATTTT; CDR3: CASSLRGSGGARSTDTQYF
V: TRBV6-6; size: once; J: TRBJ1-6; D: TRBD1; DNA: TGTGCCAGCAGCCCCCAGGGGGTTGTGGATTCACCCCTCCACTTT; CDR3: CASSPQGVVDSPLHF
V: TRBV7-6; size: few; J: TRBJ2-1; D: TRBD1; DNA: TGTGCCATCAAGGACAGGGGGCTCGACAATGAGCAGTTCTTC; CDR3: CAIKDRGLDNEQFF
V: TRBV28; size: NA; J: TRBJ2-1; D: TRBD2; DNA: TGTGCCAGCATGCACCCCGGACTAGCGGGGGAGCACAATGAGCAGTTCTTC; CDR3: CASMHPGLAGEHNEQFF
V: TRBV7-3; size: NA; J: TRBJ2-2; D: NA; DNA: TGTGCCAGCAGCTTCCCCTGGGGCGGGGAGCTGTTTTTT; CDR3: CASSFPWGGELFF
V: TRBV29-1; size: NA; J: TRBJ1-5; D: NA; DNA: TGCAGCGTGGGACGGAACAATCAGCCCCAGCATTTT; CDR3: CSVGRNNQPQHF
V: TRBV9; size: few; J: TRBJ2-2; D: TRBD2; DNA: TGTGCCAGCAGCACCCGGACTAGCGGGGGGACCGGGGAGCTGTTTTTT; CDR3: CASSTRTSGGTGELFF